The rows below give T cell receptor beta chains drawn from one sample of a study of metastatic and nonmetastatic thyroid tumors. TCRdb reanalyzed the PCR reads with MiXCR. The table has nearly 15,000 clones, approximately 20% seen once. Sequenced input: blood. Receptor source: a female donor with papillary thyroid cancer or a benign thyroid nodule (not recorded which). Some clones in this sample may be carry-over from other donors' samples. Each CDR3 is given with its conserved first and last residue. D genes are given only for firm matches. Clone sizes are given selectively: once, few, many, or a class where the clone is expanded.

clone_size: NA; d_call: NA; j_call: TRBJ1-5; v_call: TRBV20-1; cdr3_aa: CSAPTGNSNQPQHF; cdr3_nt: TGCAGTGCCCCGACAGGCAATAGCAATCAGCCCCAGCATTTT
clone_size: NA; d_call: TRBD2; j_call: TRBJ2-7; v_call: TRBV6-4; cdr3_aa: CASSMVAGGPYEQYF; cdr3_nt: TGTGCCAGCAGTATGGTAGCGGGGGGTCCCTACGAGCAGTACTTC
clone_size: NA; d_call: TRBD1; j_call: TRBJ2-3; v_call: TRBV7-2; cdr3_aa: CASSTRQGSDTQYF; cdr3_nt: TGTGCCAGCAGCACTAGACAGGGGTCAGATACGCAGTATTTT
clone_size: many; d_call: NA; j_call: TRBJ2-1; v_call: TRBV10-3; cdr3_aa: CAISERQSDNEQFF; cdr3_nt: TGTGCCATCAGCGAAAGACAATCGGACAATGAGCAGTTCTTC
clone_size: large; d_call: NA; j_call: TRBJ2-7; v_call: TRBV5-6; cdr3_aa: CASSLSSYEQYF; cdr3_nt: TGTGCCAGCAGCCTTAGCTCCTACGAGCAGTACTTC
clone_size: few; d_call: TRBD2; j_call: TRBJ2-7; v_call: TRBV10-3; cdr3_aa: CATQGTSGSLSTYEQYF; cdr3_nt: TGTGCCACCCAAGGAACTAGCGGGAGTCTAAGCACCTACGAGCAGTACTTC
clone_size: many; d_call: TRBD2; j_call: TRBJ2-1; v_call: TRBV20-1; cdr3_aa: CSAFLAGGPSSYNEQFF; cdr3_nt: TGCAGTGCATTTCTAGCGGGAGGGCCGAGCTCCTACAATGAGCAGTTCTTC
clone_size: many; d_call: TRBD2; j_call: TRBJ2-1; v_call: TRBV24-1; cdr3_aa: CATSDSREGRRDEQFF; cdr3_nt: TGCGCCACCAGTGATTCCCGGGAGGGTAGACGTGATGAGCAGTTCTTC
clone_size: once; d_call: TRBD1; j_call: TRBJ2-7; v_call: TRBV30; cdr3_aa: CAWTPGTGSPQQYF; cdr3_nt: TGTGCCTGGACCCCCGGGACAGGCAGTCCCCAGCAGTACTTC
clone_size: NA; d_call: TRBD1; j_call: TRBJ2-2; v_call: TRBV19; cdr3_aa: CASSRGQGADTGELFF; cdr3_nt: TGTGCCAGTAGTCGAGGACAGGGGGCCGACACCGGGGAGCTGTTTTTT
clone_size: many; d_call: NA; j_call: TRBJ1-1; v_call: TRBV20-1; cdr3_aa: CSARAQPFSRTEAFF; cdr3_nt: TGCAGTGCTAGGGCCCAGCCTTTTTCTCGCACTGAAGCTTTCTTT
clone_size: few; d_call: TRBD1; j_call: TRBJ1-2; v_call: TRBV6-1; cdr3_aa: CAVTTGEGGYTF; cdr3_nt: TGTGCCGTGACGACAGGGGAGGGAGGCTACACCTTC
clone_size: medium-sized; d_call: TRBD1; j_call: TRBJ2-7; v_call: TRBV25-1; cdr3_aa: CASIAAGGPYEQYF; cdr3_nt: TGTGCCAGCATAGCCGCAGGGGGCCCCTACGAGCAGTACTTC
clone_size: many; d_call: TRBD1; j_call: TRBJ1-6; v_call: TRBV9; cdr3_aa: CASSVGTGNNSPLHF; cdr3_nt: TGTGCCAGCAGCGTAGGGACAGGAAATAATTCACCCCTCCACTTT
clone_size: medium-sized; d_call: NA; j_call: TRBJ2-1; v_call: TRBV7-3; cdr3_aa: CASSLTGRPSYNEQFF; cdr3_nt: TGTGCCAGCAGCTTAACGGGGAGGCCTTCCTACAATGAGCAGTTCTTC
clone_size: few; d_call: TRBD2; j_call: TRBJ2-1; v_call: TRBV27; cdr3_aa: CASRPLPGGFYNEQFF; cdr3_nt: TGTGCCAGCAGACCATTACCGGGAGGTTTCTACAATGAGCAGTTCTTC
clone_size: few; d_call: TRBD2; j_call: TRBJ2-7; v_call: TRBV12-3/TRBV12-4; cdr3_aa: CASSLAGGGRQGNPEQYF; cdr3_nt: TGTGCCAGCAGTTTGGCCGGGGGGGGCCGTCAGGGAAATCCCGAGCAGTACTTC
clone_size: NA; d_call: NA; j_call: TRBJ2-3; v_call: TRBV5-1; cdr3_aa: CASSLTDTQYF; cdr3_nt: TGCGCCAGTAGTCTTACAGATACGCAGTATTTT
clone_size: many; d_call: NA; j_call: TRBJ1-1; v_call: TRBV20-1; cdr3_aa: CSARFGIEAFF; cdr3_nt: TGCAGTGCTAGATTTGGAATTGAAGCTTTCTTT
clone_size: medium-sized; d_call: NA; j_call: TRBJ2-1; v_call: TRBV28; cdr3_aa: CASRPTGTRLGEQFF; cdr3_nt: TGTGCCAGCAGACCCACCGGGACTCGGTTGGGTGAGCAGTTCTTC
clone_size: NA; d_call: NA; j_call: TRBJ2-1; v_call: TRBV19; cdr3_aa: CASTRGGGAGVNEQFF; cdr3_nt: TGTGCCAGTACCAGGGGTGGGGGCGCAGGGGTCAATGAGCAGTTCTTC
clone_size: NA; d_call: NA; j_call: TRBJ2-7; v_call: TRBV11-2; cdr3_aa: CASSPGAVYEQYF; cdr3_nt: TGTGCCAGCAGCCCTGGTGCAGTTTACGAGCAGTACTTC
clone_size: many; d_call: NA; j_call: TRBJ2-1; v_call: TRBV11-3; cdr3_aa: CASSFGGGSYNEQFF; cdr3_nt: TGTGCCAGCAGCTTTGGGGGCGGTTCTTACAATGAGCAGTTCTTC
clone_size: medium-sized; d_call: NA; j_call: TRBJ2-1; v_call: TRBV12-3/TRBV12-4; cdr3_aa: CATGVSYNEQFF; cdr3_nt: TGTGCCACGGGGGTCTCCTACAATGAGCAGTTCTTC
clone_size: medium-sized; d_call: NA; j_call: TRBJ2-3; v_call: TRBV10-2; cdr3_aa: CASSELDTQYF; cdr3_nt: TGCGCCAGCAGTGAGCTAGATACGCAGTATTTT
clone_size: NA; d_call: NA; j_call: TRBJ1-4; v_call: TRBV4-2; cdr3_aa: CASSQADRTFNEKLFF; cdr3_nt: TGTGCCAGCAGCCAAGCAGACAGGACCTTTAATGAAAAACTGTTTTTT
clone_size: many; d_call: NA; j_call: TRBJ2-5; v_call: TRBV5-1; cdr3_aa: CASSLPTGFQETQYF; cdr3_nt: TGCGCCAGCAGCCTCCCAACAGGGTTCCAAGAGACCCAGTACTTC
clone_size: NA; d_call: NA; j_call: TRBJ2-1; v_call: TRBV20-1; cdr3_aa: CSARDHVKGYQFF; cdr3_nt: TGCAGTGCTAGAGATCACGTGAAAGGTTATCAGTTCTTC
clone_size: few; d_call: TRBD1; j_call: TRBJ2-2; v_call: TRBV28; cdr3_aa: CASILDRGRTGELFF; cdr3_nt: TGTGCCAGCATCCTGGACAGGGGGCGTACCGGGGAGCTGTTTTTT
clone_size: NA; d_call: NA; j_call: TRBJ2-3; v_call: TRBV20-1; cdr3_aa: CSAETVDTQYF; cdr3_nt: TGCAGTGCCGAGACCGTAGATACGCAGTATTTT
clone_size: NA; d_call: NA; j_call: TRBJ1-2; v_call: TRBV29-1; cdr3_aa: CSVAGGGYGYTF; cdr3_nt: TGCAGCGTTGCGGGGGGGGGCTATGGCTACACCTTC
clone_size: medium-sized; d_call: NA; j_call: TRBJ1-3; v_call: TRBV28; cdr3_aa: CASSFLGGNTIYF; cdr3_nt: TGTGCCAGCAGTTTTCTGGGAGGAAACACCATATATTTT
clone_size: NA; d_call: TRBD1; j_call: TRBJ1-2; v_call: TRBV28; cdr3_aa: CASSSPGTGGWYGYTF; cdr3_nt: TGTGCCAGCAGTTCGCCCGGGACAGGGGGCTGGTATGGCTACACCTTC
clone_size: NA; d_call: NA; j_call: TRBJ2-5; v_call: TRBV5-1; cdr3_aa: CASSFNPGYRVEFAAETQYF; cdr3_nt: TGCGCCAGCAGCTTTAACCCAGGGTACAGGGTTGAGTTTGCGGCGGAGACCCAGTACTTC
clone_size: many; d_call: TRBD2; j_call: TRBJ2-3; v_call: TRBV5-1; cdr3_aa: CASSSYRTSRSTDTQYF; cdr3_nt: TGCGCCAGCAGCTCCTACCGGACTAGCCGAAGCACAGATACGCAGTATTTT
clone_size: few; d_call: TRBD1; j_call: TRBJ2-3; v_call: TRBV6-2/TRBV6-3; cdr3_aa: CASSYSTGSLYTQYF; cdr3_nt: TGTGCCAGCAGTTACTCGACAGGGTCCTTGTATACGCAGTATTTT
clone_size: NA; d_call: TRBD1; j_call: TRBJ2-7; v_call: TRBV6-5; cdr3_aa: CASSYSGTGGSHEQYF; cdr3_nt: TGTGCCAGCAGTTACTCGGGGACAGGGGGTTCCCACGAGCAGTACTTC
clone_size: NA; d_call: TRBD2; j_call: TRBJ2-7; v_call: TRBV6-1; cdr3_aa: CANHHRGGAFEQYF; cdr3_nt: TGTGCCAACCACCACCGGGGGGGGGCCTTCGAGCAGTACTTC
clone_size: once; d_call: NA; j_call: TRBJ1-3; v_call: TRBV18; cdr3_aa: CASSSLSGVTIYF; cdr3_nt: TGTGCCAGCTCATCACTCTCGGGAGTAACCATATATTTT
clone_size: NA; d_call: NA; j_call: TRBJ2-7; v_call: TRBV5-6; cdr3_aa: CASSPARVGSVYEQYF; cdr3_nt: TGTGCCAGCAGCCCAGCACGTGTGGGGTCAGTCTACGAGCAGTACTTC
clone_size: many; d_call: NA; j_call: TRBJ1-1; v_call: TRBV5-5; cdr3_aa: CASSLGLSQNTEAFF; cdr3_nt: TGTGCCAGCAGCTTGGGTCTTTCCCAGAACACTGAAGCTTTCTTT
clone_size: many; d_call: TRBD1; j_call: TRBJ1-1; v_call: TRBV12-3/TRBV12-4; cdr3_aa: CASRRYRGSAFF; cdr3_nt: TGTGCCAGCAGGCGGTACAGGGGGAGTGCTTTCTTT
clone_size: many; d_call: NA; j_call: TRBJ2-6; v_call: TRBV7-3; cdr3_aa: CASRPDSSGANVLTF; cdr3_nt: TGTGCCAGCAGACCCGACAGCTCTGGGGCCAACGTCCTGACTTTC
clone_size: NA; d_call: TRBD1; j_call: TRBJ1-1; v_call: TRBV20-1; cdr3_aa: CSAMPPTGDGTEAFF; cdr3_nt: TGCAGTGCTATGCCCCCGACAGGGGATGGCACTGAAGCTTTCTTT